The rows below give T cell receptor beta chains drawn from one sample of a study of human T cells and chemical hapten exposure. TCRdb re-derived calls from the RACE reads in MiXCR, one entry per CDR3 protein. The sample lists 150,000 to 200,000 distinct CDR3 sequences, under 25% seen once, with over 2% in the top ten. The sequencing here drew on whole blood, taken in connection with sensitization to the hapten diphenylcyclopropenone (DPC). The receptors derive from a woman between 40 and 55 years old with alopecia areata. Some clones in this sample may be carry-over from other donors' samples. The CDR3 runs from the conserved cysteine through the conserved F or W. Fields, in order: clone size, V gene, J gene, D gene, CDR3 protein, CDR3 DNA. D genes are given only for firm matches. Expanded clones are given a class, and other clones once, few, many or no size at all.

clone_size: NA; v_call: TRBV7-2; j_call: TRBJ2-2; d_call: TRBD1; cdr3_aa: CASSLDRGLTGELFF; cdr3_nt: TGTGCCAGCAGCTTAGACAGGGGGCTCACCGGGGAGCTGTTTTTT
clone_size: NA; v_call: TRBV6-2/TRBV6-3; j_call: TRBJ2-1; d_call: TRBD2; cdr3_aa: CASSRSPSSGRGNEQFF; cdr3_nt: TGTGCCAGCAGTCGATCCCCTTCTAGCGGGAGGGGCAATGAGCAGTTCTTC
clone_size: NA; v_call: TRBV11-2; j_call: TRBJ2-3; d_call: TRBD1; cdr3_aa: CASSFTDRGPRPDTQYF; cdr3_nt: TGTGCCAGCAGCTTCACTGACAGGGGCCCCAGGCCAGATACGCAGTATTTT
clone_size: NA; v_call: TRBV20-1; j_call: TRBJ2-3; d_call: TRBD2; cdr3_aa: CSARGTSDWDTQYF; cdr3_nt: TGCAGTGCTAGAGGGACTAGCGATTGGGATACGCAGTATTTT
clone_size: few; v_call: TRBV29-1; j_call: TRBJ2-7; d_call: TRBD1; cdr3_aa: CSVARDSSYEQYF; cdr3_nt: TGCAGCGTCGCCCGGGACAGCTCCTACGAGCAGTACTTC
clone_size: NA; v_call: TRBV6-5; j_call: TRBJ2-5; d_call: NA; cdr3_aa: CASSYGRRATPETQYF; cdr3_nt: TGTGCCAGCAGTTATGGGCGAAGAGCAACTCCTGAGACCCAGTACTTC
clone_size: NA; v_call: TRBV2; j_call: TRBJ1-5; d_call: NA; cdr3_aa: CASSEGVPINQPQHF; cdr3_nt: TGTGCCAGCAGTGAGGGGGTGCCGATTAATCAGCCCCAGCATTTT
clone_size: many; v_call: TRBV24-1; j_call: TRBJ2-3; d_call: NA; cdr3_aa: CATSDLPDTQYF; cdr3_nt: TGTGCCACCAGTGATTTGCCCGATACGCAGTATTTT
clone_size: many; v_call: TRBV28; j_call: TRBJ2-3; d_call: NA; cdr3_aa: CASRTGGQDTQYF; cdr3_nt: TGTGCCAGCAGGACCGGGGGGCAAGATACGCAGTATTTT
clone_size: NA; v_call: TRBV7-8; j_call: TRBJ1-1; d_call: NA; cdr3_aa: CAGSLAATEAFF; cdr3_nt: TGTGCCGGCAGCTTAGCGGCCACTGAAGCTTTCTTT
clone_size: NA; v_call: TRBV30; j_call: TRBJ1-1; d_call: NA; cdr3_aa: CAWSSLGTEAFF; cdr3_nt: TGTGCCTGGAGTTCATTGGGGACTGAAGCTTTCTTT
clone_size: many; v_call: TRBV7-2; j_call: TRBJ2-1; d_call: TRBD2; cdr3_aa: CASTPSGPRQFF; cdr3_nt: TGTGCCAGCACCCCTAGCGGGCCGCGGCAGTTCTTC
clone_size: NA; v_call: TRBV5-5; j_call: TRBJ2-5; d_call: NA; cdr3_aa: CASSSRTGFAAPYF; cdr3_nt: TGTGCCAGCAGCTCGAGAACGGGATTTGCGGCGCCGTACTTC
clone_size: NA; v_call: TRBV27; j_call: TRBJ1-6; d_call: NA; cdr3_aa: CASSLFRDRGSPLHF; cdr3_nt: TGTGCCAGCAGTTTATTCAGGGACCGGGGTTCACCCCTCCACTTT
clone_size: NA; v_call: TRBV7-2; j_call: TRBJ2-3; d_call: TRBD2; cdr3_aa: CASSFGAGLAGGTDTQYF; cdr3_nt: TGTGCCAGCAGCTTCGGTGCGGGGCTAGCGGGAGGAACAGATACGCAGTATTTT
clone_size: few; v_call: TRBV6-5; j_call: TRBJ2-7; d_call: NA; cdr3_aa: CASSYYRGTAQYF; cdr3_nt: TGTGCCAGCAGTTATTATCGCGGGACAGCTCAGTACTTC
clone_size: NA; v_call: TRBV5-1; j_call: TRBJ2-1; d_call: NA; cdr3_aa: CASLPGTWNNEQFF; cdr3_nt: TGCGCCAGCCTACCCGGGACATGGAACAATGAGCAGTTCTTC
clone_size: few; v_call: TRBV7-2; j_call: TRBJ2-3; d_call: NA; cdr3_aa: CASSLGLSTDTQYF; cdr3_nt: TGTGCCAGCAGCTTAGGCCTCAGCACAGATACGCAGTATTTT
clone_size: NA; v_call: TRBV6-1; j_call: TRBJ1-1; d_call: NA; cdr3_aa: CASSDGSMSAEDFF; cdr3_nt: TGTGCCAGCAGTGATGGCAGTATGTCGGCTGAAGATTTCTTT
clone_size: few; v_call: TRBV6-5; j_call: TRBJ2-7; d_call: TRBD1; cdr3_aa: CASSLPGQSYEQYF; cdr3_nt: TGTGCCAGCAGCCTTCCGGGACAGAGCTACGAGCAGTACTTC
clone_size: NA; v_call: TRBV20-1; j_call: TRBJ2-7; d_call: NA; cdr3_aa: CSARDLALYEQYF; cdr3_nt: TGCAGTGCTAGAGATCTGGCCCTCTACGAGCAGTACTTC
clone_size: few; v_call: TRBV6-6; j_call: TRBJ2-5; d_call: NA; cdr3_aa: CASTNGGWETQYF; cdr3_nt: TGTGCCAGCACCAACGGGGGTTGGGAGACCCAGTACTTC
clone_size: few; v_call: TRBV7-8; j_call: TRBJ2-5; d_call: NA; cdr3_aa: CASSQLREPRVTQYF; cdr3_nt: TGTGCCAGCAGCCAACTTCGGGAGCCGCGGGTGACCCAGTACTTC
clone_size: NA; v_call: TRBV20-1; j_call: TRBJ2-7; d_call: NA; cdr3_aa: CSAPRGSYEQYF; cdr3_nt: TGCAGTGCCCCGCGCGGCTCCTACGAGCAGTACTTC
clone_size: NA; v_call: TRBV5-1; j_call: TRBJ2-7; d_call: NA; cdr3_aa: CASSVRPATYEQYF; cdr3_nt: TGCGCCAGCAGCGTCAGACCGGCTACCTACGAGCAGTACTTC
clone_size: many; v_call: TRBV18; j_call: TRBJ1-3; d_call: NA; cdr3_aa: CASSPLADSSGNTIYF; cdr3_nt: TGTGCCAGCTCACCACTGGCGGATAGCTCTGGAAACACCATATATTTT
clone_size: NA; v_call: TRBV7-2; j_call: TRBJ2-1; d_call: TRBD1; cdr3_aa: CASSLRQGLNNEQFF; cdr3_nt: TGTGCCAGCAGCTTAAGACAGGGGTTAAACAATGAGCAGTTCTTC
clone_size: few; v_call: TRBV5-1; j_call: TRBJ2-1; d_call: TRBD1; cdr3_aa: CASNLSPAGQGINEQFF; cdr3_nt: TGCGCCAGCAACCTCAGCCCGGCGGGACAGGGGATAAATGAGCAGTTCTTC
clone_size: NA; v_call: TRBV20-1; j_call: TRBJ1-6; d_call: TRBD1; cdr3_aa: CSARSGTGNSPLHF; cdr3_nt: TGCAGTGCTAGATCCGGGACAGGGAATTCACCCCTCCACTTT
clone_size: NA; v_call: TRBV6-5; j_call: TRBJ1-3; d_call: NA; cdr3_aa: CASSYASDSGNTIYF; cdr3_nt: TGTGCCAGCAGTTACGCGAGCGACTCTGGAAACACCATATATTTT
clone_size: NA; v_call: TRBV28; j_call: TRBJ2-3; d_call: NA; cdr3_aa: CASSPLGGVTDTQYF; cdr3_nt: TGTGCCAGCAGTCCCCTCGGAGGGGTTACAGATACGCAGTATTTT